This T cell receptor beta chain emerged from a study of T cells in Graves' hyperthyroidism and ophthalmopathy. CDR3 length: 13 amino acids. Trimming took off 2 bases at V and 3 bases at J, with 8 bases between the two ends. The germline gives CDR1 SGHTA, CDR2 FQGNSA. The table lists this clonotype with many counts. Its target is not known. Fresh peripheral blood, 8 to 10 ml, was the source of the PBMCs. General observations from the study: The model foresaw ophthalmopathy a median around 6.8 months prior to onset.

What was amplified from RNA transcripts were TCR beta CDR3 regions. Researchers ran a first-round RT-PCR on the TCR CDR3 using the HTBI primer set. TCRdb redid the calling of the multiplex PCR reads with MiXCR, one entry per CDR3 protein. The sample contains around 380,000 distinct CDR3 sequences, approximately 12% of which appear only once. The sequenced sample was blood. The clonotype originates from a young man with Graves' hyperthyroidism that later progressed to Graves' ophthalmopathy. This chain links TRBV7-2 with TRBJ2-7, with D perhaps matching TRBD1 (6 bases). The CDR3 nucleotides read TGTGCCAGCAGCTTAAACAGGGACTACGAGCAGTACTTC. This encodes CASSLNRDYEQYF.